This T cell receptor (beta chain) was recovered during a study of blood T cells in healthy people across ages. Turning to the study itself: Per every two T cells, about one barcoded beta molecule was captured by template switching.

Then a second PCR, running roughly 7 to 11 cycles, was carried out with a sample-barcoded 5' primer and a J-beta primer mix. TCRdb itself ran the 5' RACE reads through MiXCR, one entry per CDR3 protein. The sample shows around 780,000 distinct CDR3 sequences, under 30% of them seen only once. Each sample had at least 6.5 million PBMCs isolated. The CDR3 has 16 amino acids. Trimming removed 7 bases at V and 4 bases at J, with 23 bases between. Germline CDR1 is SQVTM and CDR2 is ANQGSEA. This same sample was also taken into another study, of T cells of mothers and their children.

The chain is built from TRBV29-1 and TRBJ1-3; D not resolved. The TCR sequence derives from a boy younger than 18 in good health. Sequencing input: blood. CDR3 residues: CSALLARSERGNTIYF. In nucleotides, the CDR3 is TGCAGCGCCCTACTCGCCAGGAGTGAGAGGGGAAACACCATATATTTT.